The subject of this entry is one T cell receptor (beta chain). This specimen comes from a study of blood T cell repertoires in COVID-19. The wider study: The cDNA or gDNA used as material had been derived from T cells, B-cell-depleted T cells, or PBMCs.

The CDR3 loop spans 15 amino acids. V was clipped by 2 bases and J by 7 bases; unmatched bases: 9. In germline, CDR1 is GTSNPN, CDR2 SVGIG (reference sequence). Clones were sequenced by immunoSEQ multiplex PCR, and TCRdb holds only the in-frame ones, with some missing. The table includes under 250,000 clones, about four fifths detected once. Material: peripheral blood. The chain couples TRBV30 to TRBJ1-4, with 8 bases matching TRBD1. The sequence derives from a man aged 50 to 59 with active or convalescent COVID-19. The CDR3 coding sequence is TGTGCCTGGAGTCAGGGGGCCGGTCGTAGTGAAAAACTGTTTTTT. This translates into CAWSQGAGRSEKLFF.